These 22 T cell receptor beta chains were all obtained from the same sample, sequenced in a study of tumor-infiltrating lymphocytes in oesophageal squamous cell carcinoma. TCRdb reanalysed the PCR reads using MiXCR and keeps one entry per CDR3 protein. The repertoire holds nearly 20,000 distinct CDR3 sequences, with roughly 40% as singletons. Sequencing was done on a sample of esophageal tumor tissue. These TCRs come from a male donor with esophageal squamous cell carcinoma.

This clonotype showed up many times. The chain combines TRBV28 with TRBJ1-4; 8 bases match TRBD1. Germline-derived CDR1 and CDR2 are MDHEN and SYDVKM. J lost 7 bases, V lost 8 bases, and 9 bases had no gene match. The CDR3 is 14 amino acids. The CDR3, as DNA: TGTGCCAGCGCTGCAGGGGGCTTTCGTGAAAAACTGTTTTTT. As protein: CASAAGGFREKLFF.

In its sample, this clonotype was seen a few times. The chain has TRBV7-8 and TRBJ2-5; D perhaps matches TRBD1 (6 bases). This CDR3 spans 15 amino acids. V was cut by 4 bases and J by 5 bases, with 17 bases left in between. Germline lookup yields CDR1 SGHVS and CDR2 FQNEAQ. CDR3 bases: TGTGCCAGCAGCTCTTCCGGGACAATGAGGGAGACCCAGTACTTC. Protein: CASSSSGTMRETQYF.

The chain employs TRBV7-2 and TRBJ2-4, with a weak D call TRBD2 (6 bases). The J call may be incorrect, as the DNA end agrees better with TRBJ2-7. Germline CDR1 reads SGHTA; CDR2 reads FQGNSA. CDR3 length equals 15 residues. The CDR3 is CASSSDGAGSYEQYF. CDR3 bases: TGTGCCAGCAGCTCGGACGGGGCGGGATCCTACGAGCAGTACTTC.

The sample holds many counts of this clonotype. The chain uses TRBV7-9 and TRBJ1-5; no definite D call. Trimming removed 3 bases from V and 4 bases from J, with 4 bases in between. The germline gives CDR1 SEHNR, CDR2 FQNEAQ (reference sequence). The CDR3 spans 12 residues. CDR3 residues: CASSFSNQPQHF. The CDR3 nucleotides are TGTGCCAGCAGCTTTTCTAATCAGCCCCAGCATTTT.

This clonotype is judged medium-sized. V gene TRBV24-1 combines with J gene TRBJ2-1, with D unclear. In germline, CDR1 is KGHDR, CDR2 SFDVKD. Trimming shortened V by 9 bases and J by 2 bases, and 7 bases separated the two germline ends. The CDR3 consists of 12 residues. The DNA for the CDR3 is TGTGCCACCTCAGAGGCCTACAATGAGCAGTTCTTC. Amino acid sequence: CATSEAYNEQFF.

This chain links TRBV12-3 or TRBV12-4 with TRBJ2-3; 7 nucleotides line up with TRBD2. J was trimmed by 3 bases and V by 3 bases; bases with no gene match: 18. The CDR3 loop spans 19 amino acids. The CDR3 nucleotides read TGTGCCAGCAGTTTTACCCTCGGGGAGGCGGGAGTACTAACAGATACGCAGTATTTT. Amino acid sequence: CASSFTLGEAGVLTDTQYF.

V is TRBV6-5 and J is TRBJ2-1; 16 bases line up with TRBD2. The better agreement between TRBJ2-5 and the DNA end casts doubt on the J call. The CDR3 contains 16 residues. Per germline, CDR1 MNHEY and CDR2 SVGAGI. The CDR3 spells CASSIGTSGRAVTQYF. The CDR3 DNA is TGTGCCAGCAGCATAGGGACTAGCGGGAGGGCCGTGACCCAGTACTTC.

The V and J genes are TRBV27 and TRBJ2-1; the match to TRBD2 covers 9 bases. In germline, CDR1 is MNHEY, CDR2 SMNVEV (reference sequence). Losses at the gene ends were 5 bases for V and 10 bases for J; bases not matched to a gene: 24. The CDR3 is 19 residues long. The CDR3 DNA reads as TGTGCCAGCAGTCCCCGCCCCTTTAGCGGGAGCTTTATCCCCTACGAGCAGTTCTTC. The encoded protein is CASSPRPFSGSFIPYEQFF.

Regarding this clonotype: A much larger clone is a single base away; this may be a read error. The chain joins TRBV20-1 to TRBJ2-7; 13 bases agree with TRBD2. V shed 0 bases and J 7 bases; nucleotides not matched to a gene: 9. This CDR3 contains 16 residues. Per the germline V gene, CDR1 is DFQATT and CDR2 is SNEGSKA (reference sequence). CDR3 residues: CSARDTSGRAYNEQYF. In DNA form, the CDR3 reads TGCAGTGCTAGAGACACTAGCGGGAGGGCCTACAATGAGCAGTACTTC.

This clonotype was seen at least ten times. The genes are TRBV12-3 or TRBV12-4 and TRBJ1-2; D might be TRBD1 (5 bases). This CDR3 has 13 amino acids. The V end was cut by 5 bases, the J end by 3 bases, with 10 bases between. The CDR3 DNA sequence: TGTGCCAGCAGTATAGGGGTTCACTATGGCTACACCTTC. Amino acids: CASSIGVHYGYTF.

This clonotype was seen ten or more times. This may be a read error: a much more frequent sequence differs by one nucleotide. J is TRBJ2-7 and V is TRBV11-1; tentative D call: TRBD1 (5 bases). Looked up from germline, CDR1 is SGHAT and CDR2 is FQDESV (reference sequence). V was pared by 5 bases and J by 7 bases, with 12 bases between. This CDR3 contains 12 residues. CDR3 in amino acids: CASSRTGNEQYF. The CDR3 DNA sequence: TGTGCCAGCAGCCGTACAGGAAATGAGCAGTACTTC.

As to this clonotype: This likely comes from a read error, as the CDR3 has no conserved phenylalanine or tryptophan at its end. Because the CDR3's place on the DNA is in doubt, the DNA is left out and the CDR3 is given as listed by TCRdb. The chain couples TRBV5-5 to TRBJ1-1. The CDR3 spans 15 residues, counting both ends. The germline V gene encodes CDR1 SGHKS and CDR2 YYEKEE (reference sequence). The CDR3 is CASSLDLNTEAFFGP.

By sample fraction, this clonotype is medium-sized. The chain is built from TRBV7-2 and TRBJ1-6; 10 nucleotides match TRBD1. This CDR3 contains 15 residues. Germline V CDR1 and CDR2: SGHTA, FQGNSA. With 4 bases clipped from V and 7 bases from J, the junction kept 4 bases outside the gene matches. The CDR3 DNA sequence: TGTGCCAGCAGCTCCGGACAGGGGGGAAATTCACCCCTCCACTTT. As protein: CASSSGQGGNSPLHF.

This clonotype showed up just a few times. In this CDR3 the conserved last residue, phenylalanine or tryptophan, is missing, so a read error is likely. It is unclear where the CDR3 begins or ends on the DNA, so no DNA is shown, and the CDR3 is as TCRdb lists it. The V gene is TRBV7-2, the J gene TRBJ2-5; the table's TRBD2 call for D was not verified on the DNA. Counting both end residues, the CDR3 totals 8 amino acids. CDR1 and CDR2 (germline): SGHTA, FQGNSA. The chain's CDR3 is CASSDRTS.

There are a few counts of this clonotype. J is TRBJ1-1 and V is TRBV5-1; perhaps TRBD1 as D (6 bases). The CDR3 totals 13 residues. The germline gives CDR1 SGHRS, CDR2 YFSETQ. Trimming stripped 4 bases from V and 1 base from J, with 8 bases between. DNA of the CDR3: TGCGCCAGCAGCAAGGACAGGAACACTGAAGCTTTCTTT. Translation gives CASSKDRNTEAFF.

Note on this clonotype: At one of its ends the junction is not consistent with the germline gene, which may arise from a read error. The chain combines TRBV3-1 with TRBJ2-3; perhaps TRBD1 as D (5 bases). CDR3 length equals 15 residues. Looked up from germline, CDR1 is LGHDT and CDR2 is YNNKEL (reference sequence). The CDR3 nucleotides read TGTGCCAGCAGCCAAAGGGGCTCCTATAATTCACCCCTCCACTTC. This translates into CASSQRGSYNSPLHF.

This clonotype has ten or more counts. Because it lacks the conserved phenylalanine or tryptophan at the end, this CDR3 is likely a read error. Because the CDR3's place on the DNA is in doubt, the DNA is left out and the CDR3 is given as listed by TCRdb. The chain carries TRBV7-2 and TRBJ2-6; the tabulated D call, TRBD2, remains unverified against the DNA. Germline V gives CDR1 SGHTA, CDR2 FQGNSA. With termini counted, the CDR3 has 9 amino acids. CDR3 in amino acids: CASSLVFSG.

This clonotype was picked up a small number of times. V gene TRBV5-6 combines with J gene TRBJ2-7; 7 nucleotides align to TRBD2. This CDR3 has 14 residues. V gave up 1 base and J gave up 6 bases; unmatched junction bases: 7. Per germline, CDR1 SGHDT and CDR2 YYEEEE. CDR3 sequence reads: CASSLPGTGGEQYF. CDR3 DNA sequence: TGTGCCAGCAGCTTGCCAGGGACGGGGGGCGAGCAGTACTTC.

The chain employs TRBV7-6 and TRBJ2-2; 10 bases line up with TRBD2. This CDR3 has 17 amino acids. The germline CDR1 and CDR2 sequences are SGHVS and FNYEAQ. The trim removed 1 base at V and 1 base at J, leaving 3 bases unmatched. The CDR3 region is CASSLEPSGGNTGELFF. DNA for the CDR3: TGTGCCAGCAGCTTAGAGCCTAGCGGGGGGAACACCGGGGAGCTGTTTTTT.

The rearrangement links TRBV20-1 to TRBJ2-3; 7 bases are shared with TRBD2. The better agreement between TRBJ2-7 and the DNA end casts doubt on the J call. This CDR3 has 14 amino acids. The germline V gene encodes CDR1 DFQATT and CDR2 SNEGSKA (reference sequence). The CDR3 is CSARVGGGGYEQYF. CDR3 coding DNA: TGCAGTGCTAGAGTTGGTGGGGGGGGCTACGAGCAGTACTTC.

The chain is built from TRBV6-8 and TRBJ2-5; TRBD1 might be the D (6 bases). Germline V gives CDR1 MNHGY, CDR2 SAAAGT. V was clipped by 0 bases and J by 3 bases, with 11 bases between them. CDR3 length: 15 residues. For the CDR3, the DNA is TGTGCCAGCAGTTACTCCACAGGGTTGGAAGAGACCCAGTACTTC. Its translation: CASSYSTGLEETQYF.

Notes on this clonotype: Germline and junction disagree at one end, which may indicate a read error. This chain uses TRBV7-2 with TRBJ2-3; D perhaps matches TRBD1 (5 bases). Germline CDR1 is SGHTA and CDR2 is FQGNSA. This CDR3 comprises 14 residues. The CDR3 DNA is TGTGCCAGCGGCTTAGGTCAGGGTACAGATACGCAGTATTTT. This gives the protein CASGLGQGTDTQYF.